This T cell receptor beta chain was identified during a study of T cell responses to AZD1222 COVID-19 vaccine. Regarding the study as a whole: Sampling that yielded the repertoires occurred only after the peak T cell response. Spike-specific TCR breadth and depth grew following two AZD1222 doses. White British donors predominated, females outnumbered males, and clonal diversity was possibly underestimated. At 160-218 and 743-854, vaccine-associated CD4 TCRs were dominant, and they spanned spike.

Note on this clone: The target antigen is unknown.

CDR1 SNHLY and CDR2 FYNNEI come from the germline V gene. This CDR3 has 14 amino acids. Trimming removed 5 bases from V and 2 bases from J, with 12 bases in between. The data were produced by immunoSEQ multiplex PCR, yet TCRdb's version contains in-frame clones alone and is incomplete. The table has 68,000 or so clones, more than 70% seen once. The origin of this receptor is an adult in good health. The chain joins TRBV2 to TRBJ1-2; D is possibly TRBD1 (6 bases). The sample here was peripheral blood, taken on day 0 of AZD1222 vaccination. CDR3 DNA sequence: TGTGCCAGCAGTAGGACAGAGGGAAACTATGGCTACACCTTC. Translating it yields CASSRTEGNYGYTF.